The sequence of this TCR beta chain was determined in a study of CD8+CD57+ T cells in acquired aplastic anemia. About the study: The study obtained an average of approximately 3 ug of DNA from sorted CD4+ and CD8+ cells. Healthy donors averaged about 10 million reads for CD4+ cells. Study-level points and caveats: Comparison of patients with controls identified twenty-nine shared CD8+ CDR3 sequences.

Researchers used genomic DNA as the template to profile TCR beta VDJ and CDR3. In TCRdb, the reads were re-called with MiXCR into one record per CDR3 protein. The data contain about 110,000 distinct CDR3 sequences, 50% to 65% of them singletons. About this clonotype itself: Its antigen is still unknown.

The CDR3 sequence is 13 residues long. CDR1 is SGHRS, CDR2 YFSETQ, per germline. Trimming took off 7 bases at V and 8 bases at J, with 18 bases between the two ends. The source material was sorted CD4+, CD8+, or CD8+CD57+ T cells (not recorded which) from PBMCs. The source of this sequence is a human donor in good health, serving as a control. The chain couples TRBV5-1 to TRBJ1-2; maybe TRBD1 (5 bases). This CDR3 reads CASGEWDGLGYTF. CDR3 in DNA: TGCGCCAGCGGCGAGTGGGACGGGCTAGGCTACACCTTC.